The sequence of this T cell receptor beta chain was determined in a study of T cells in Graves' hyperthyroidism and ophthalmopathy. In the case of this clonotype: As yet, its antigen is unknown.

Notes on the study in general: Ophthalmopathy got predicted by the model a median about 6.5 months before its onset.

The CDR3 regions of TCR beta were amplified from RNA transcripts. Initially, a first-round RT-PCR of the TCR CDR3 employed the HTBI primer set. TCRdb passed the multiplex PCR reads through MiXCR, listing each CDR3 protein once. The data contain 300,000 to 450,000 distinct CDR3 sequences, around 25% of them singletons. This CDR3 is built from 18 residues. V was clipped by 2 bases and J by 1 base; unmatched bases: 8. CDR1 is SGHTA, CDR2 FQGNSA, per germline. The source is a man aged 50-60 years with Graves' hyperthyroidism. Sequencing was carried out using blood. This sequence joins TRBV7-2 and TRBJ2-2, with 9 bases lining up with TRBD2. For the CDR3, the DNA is TGTGCCAGCAGCTTAAAGCCGGTGACTAGCGGGAACACCGGGGAGCTGTTTTTT. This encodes CASSLKPVTSGNTGELFF.